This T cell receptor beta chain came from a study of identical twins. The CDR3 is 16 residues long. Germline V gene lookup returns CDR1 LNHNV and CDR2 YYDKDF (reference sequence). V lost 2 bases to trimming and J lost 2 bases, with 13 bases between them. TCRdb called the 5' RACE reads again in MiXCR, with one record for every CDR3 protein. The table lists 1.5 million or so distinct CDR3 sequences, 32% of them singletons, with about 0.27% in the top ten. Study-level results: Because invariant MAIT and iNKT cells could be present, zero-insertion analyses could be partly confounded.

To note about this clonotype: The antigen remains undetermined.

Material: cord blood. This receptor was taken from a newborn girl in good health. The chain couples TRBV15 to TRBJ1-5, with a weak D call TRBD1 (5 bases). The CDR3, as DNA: TGTGCCACCAGCAGATTGCCCGGGGCTGGCAATCAGCCCCAGCATTTT. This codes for CATSRLPGAGNQPQHF.